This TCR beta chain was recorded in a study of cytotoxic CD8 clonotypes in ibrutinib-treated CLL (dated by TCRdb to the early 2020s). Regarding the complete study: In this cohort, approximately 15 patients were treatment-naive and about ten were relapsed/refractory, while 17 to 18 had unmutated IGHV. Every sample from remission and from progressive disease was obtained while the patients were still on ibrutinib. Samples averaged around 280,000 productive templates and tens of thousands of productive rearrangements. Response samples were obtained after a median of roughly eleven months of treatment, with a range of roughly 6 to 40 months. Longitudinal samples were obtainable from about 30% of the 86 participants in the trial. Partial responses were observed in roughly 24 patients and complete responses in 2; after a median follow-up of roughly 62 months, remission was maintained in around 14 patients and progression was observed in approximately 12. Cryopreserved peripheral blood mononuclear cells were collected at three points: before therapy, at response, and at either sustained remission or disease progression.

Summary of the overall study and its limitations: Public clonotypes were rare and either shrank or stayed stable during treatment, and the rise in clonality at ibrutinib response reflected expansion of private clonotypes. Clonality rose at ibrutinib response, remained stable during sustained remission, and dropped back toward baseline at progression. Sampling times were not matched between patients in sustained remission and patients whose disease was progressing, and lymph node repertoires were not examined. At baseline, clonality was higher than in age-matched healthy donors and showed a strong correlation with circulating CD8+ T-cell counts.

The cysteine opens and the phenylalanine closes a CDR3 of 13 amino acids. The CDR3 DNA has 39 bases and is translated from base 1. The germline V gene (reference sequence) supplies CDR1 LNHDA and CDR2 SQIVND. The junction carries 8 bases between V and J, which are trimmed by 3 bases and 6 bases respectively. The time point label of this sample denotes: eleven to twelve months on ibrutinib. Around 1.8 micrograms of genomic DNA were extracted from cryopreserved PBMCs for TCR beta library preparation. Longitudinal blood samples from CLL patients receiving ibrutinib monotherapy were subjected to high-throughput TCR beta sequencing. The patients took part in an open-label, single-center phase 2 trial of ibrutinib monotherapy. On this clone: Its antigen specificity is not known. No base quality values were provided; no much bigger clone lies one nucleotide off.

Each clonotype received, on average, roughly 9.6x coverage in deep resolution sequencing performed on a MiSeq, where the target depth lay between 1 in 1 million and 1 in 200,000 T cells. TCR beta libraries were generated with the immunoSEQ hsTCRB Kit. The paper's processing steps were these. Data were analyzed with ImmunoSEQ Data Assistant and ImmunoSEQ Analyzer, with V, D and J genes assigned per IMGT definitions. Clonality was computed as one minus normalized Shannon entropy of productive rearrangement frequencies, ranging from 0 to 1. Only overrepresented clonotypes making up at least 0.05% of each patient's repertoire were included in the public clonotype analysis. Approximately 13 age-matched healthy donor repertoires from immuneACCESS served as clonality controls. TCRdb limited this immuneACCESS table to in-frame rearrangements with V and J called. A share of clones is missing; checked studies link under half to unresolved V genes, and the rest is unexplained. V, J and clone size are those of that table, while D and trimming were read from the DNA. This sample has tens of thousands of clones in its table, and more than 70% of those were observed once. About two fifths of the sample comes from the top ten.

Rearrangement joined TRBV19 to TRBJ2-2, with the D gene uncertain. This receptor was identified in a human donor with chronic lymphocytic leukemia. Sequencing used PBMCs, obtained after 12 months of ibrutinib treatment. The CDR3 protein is CASSIVYPGELFF. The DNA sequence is TGTGCCAGTAGTATCGTCTATCCCGGGGAGCTGTTTTTT.